This TCR beta chain was recovered during a study of blood T cell repertoires in COVID-19. Looking at the study overall: Donors in the United States, Italy and Spain gave samples during acute or convalescent COVID-19. Sources were T cells, B-cell-depleted T cells, or PBMCs; the material itself was cDNA or gDNA.

Trimming stripped 6 bases from V and 0 bases from J, with 18 bases between. CDR1 is MNHNS, CDR2 SASEGT, per germline. This CDR3 is built from 17 residues. Authors' data handling: It was from reference gene primer amplification that nucleated cell counts were estimated. Profiled with immunoSEQ multiplex PCR; TCRdb holds only in-frame clones, not every one. V, J and clone size derive from that table, while D and trimming were established from the DNA sequence. The sample lists about 380,000 clones, nearly 90% occurring once. The origin of this receptor is a man aged 18 to 29 with active or convalescent COVID-19. This rearrangement joins TRBV6-1 to TRBJ1-3, with a tentative D call TRBD1 (6 bases). Specimen: peripheral blood. The chain's CDR3 is CASSEQPGQISGNTIYF. Here the CDR3 DNA reads TGTGCCAGCAGCGAACAACCGGGACAAATCTCTGGAAACACCATATATTTT.